The 23 T cell receptor beta chains reported below all come from one sample, sequenced in a study of Tregs in tolerant kidney transplant recipients (dated by TCRdb to about 2019). Library construction relied on the immunoSEQ multiplex PCR assay. The table comes from immuneACCESS by way of TCRdb, which keeps in-frame sequences with V and J called. Part of the clones is missing from these tables; in studies checked, under half for an unresolved V gene and the rest for unknown reasons. This sample lists roughly 70,000 clones; roughly 84% were detected once. The ten biggest clones cover more than 4% of the sample. Sequencing used CD4+ T cells from blood. These receptors all stem from a human donor in good health.

This chain joins TRBV11-1 and TRBJ1-1; no firm D call. Germline CDR1 is SGHAT and CDR2 is FQDESV (reference sequence). This CDR3 has 15 amino acids. V was cut by 1 base and J by 8 bases, with 17 bases left in between. The CDR3 coding sequence is TGTGCCAGCAGCTTAGGAATGCCTATGATGGAGGAAGCTTTCTTT. This gives the protein CASSLGMPMMEEAFF.

This chain connects TRBV10-2 to TRBJ2-7; 8 bases fit TRBD2. CDR1 and CDR2 from the germline V gene are WSHSY and SAAADI. There are 16 residues in the CDR3. Trimming at V came to 0 bases and at J to 0 bases, leaving 4 bases not matched to a gene. Here the CDR3 reads CASSESLGTSSYEQYF. CDR3 bases: TGCGCCAGCAGTGAGTCGTTAGGGACTAGCTCCTACGAGCAGTACTTC.

This clone was detected only once. The V call is TRBV6-5, the J call TRBJ2-7; no firm D call. The germline V gene has CDR1 MNHEY and CDR2 SVGAGI. The CDR3 length is 14 residues. V lost 5 bases to trimming and J lost 2 bases, with 13 bases between them. CDR3 residues: CASSQSSLTYEQYF. The CDR3 DNA reads TGTGCCAGCAGTCAGTCCAGCCTCACCTACGAGCAGTACTTC.

In this sample, this clone turned up once. The genes are TRBV7-8 and TRBJ1-1, with TRBD1 matching 7 bases. The CDR3 runs 13 residues. The V gene end was trimmed by 5 bases and the J gene end by 5 bases; junction bases not matched to a gene: 5. The V gene's germline CDR1 is SGHVS and CDR2 FQNEAQ. The CDR3 DNA sequence: TGTGCCAGCAGCCAGGGGGTGGTGACTGAAGCTTTCTTT. This translates into CASSQGVVTEAFF.

The gene calls are TRBV6-5 and TRBJ2-7; D gene unclear. The CDR3 has 14 residues. The germline V and J ends were trimmed by 6 bases and 6 bases, with 18 bases remaining between them. CDR1 and CDR2 (germline): MNHEY, SVGAGI. CDR3 residues: CASSRSQLSLEQYF. The CDR3 DNA reads TGTGCCAGCAGCAGGTCACAGCTATCTCTCGAGCAGTACTTC.

The rearrangement joins TRBV10-3 to TRBJ1-2; tentative D call: TRBD1 (5 bases). Germline CDR1 ENHRY, CDR2 SYGVKD. The CDR3 length is 15 residues. Trimming cost V 6 bases and J 6 bases, with 20 bases left between them. The CDR3 loop is CAIRGPLGVGDGYTF. The CDR3 nucleotides read TGTGCCATCAGAGGACCCTTGGGGGTGGGGGATGGCTACACCTTC.

The chain's CDR3 is CASSPGPVGGYTF. The CDR3 DNA sequence: TGTGCCAGCAGCCCTGGACCCGTTGGAGGCTACACCTTC. The chain combines TRBV6-4 with TRBJ1-2, with D hard to call. The CDR3 extends over 13 amino acids. The V and J ends lost 6 bases and 8 bases respectively, with 16 bases between them. Germline CDR1 and CDR2: MRHNA and SNTAGT.

This clone was seen a few times. The J gene is TRBJ2-3, the V gene TRBV29-1; the D gene is possibly TRBD2 (5 bases). The CDR3 is 15 amino acids. Trimming removed 3 bases at V and 6 bases at J, with 19 bases between. Per the germline V gene, CDR1 is SQVTM and CDR2 is ANQGSEA. Written as DNA, the CDR3 is TGCAGCGTTGACGGAGGAGCCACCGCGCCCGATACGCAGTATTTT. Translated, it gives CSVDGGATAPDTQYF.

The V gene is TRBV5-1, the J gene TRBJ1-6; no definite D call. Germline CDR1 and CDR2: SGHRS and YFSETQ. The CDR3 runs 21 residues. Trimming took off 3 bases at V and 0 bases at J, with 25 bases between the two ends. CDR3 sequence (DNA): TGCGCCAGCAGCTCCGAAATACGGACGGATTCTTGGAGCTCCTATAATTCACCCCTCCACTTT. It is translated as CASSSEIRTDSWSSYNSPLHF.

The genes are TRBV7-2 and TRBJ1-2; perhaps TRBD1 as D (6 bases). Looked up from germline, CDR1 is SGHTA and CDR2 is FQGNSA. The CDR3 sequence is 13 residues long. V was trimmed by 5 bases and J by 4 bases, leaving 11 bases between them. The CDR3, as DNA: TGTGCCAGCAGCGCAGGGGTTGGCTATGGCTACACCTTC. This gives the protein CASSAGVGYGYTF.

V and J are TRBV7-2 and TRBJ2-7; D uncertain. The ends were cut back, 4 bases at V and 1 base at J, with 8 bases in the middle. CDR1 SGHTA and CDR2 FQGNSA come from the germline V gene. This CDR3 region has 13 residues. The CDR3 sequence: CASSSPLSYEQYF. In nucleotides, the CDR3 is TGTGCCAGCAGCTCCCCCTTATCCTACGAGCAGTACTTC.

This clone showed up just a few times. This sequence joins TRBV2 and TRBJ1-5; possibly TRBD1 for D (6 bases). Germline-derived CDR1 and CDR2 are SNHLY and FYNNEI. With 6 bases removed from V and 2 bases from J, the gap between germline ends came to 11 bases. The CDR3 is 14 residues long. CDR3 amino acids: CASSRQVGNQPQHF. The CDR3 bases are TGTGCCAGCAGCCGACAGGTTGGCAATCAGCCCCAGCATTTT.

This chain links TRBV7-9 with TRBJ2-5, with D possibly TRBD2 on 6 matching bases. This CDR3 comprises 13 residues. Trimming took 8 bases from V and 6 from J, leaving 16 bases between them. The germline gives CDR1 SEHNR, CDR2 FQNEAQ (reference sequence). Here the CDR3 DNA reads TGTGCCAGCGGGAGGCCAGAGGGAAAGACCCAGTACTTC. Its translation: CASGRPEGKTQYF.

This CDR3 is CASSIDRGPLRGYTF. CDR3 bases: TGTGCCAGTAGTATAGATAGAGGACCCCTTAGAGGCTACACCTTC. The V and J genes are TRBV19 and TRBJ1-2, with D hard to call. Per the germline V gene, CDR1 is LNHDA and CDR2 is SQIVND (reference sequence). This CDR3 is 15 amino acids long. V lost 0 bases and J lost 8, with 16 bases in between.

The CDR3 coding sequence is TGCGCCAGCAGCCCTGTCGCTGCAGCGGGAGGGCCGGAGACCCAGTACTTC. Its translation: CASSPVAAAGGPETQYF. The V gene is TRBV5-1, the J gene TRBJ2-5; TRBD2 matches at 10 bases. This CDR3 comprises 17 residues. The V gene end was trimmed by 4 bases and the J gene end by 5 bases; junction bases not matched to a gene: 14. Germline V gene sequence: CDR1 SGHRS, CDR2 YFSETQ.

This clone showed up just once. V usage is TRBV5-6 and J usage is TRBJ1-2; TRBD1 is a possible D gene (6 bases). This CDR3 is 14 amino acids long. Trimming took 4 bases from V and 3 from J, leaving 13 bases between them. CDR1 is SGHDT and CDR2 is YYEEEE in the germline V gene. DNA for the CDR3: TGTGCCAGCAGCCCAGCCACAGGGTACTATGGCTACACCTTC. Translated, it gives CASSPATGYYGYTF.

The rearrangement links TRBV7-6 to TRBJ2-5; 10 positions agree with TRBD2. The CDR3 contains 18 residues. Germline V CDR1 and CDR2: SGHVS, FNYEAQ. Trimming removed 2 bases from V and 1 base from J; junction bases left unmatched: 10. The CDR3: CASSLRSSGSTFQETQYF. The CDR3 bases are TGTGCCAGCAGCTTACGTTCTAGCGGGAGTACCTTCCAAGAGACCCAGTACTTC.

The chain uses TRBV5-4 and TRBJ1-5; tentatively, D is TRBD1 (5 bases). Trimming took 2 bases from V and 3 from J, leaving 9 bases between them. The length of the CDR3 is 14 residues. Germline lookup yields CDR1 SGHNT and CDR2 YYREEE (reference sequence). The CDR3 sequence: CASSFEGPNQPQHF. CDR3 nucleotides: TGTGCCAGCAGCTTCGAGGGGCCCAATCAGCCCCAGCATTTT.

The rearrangement joins TRBV6-5 to TRBJ2-7; perhaps TRBD1 as D (5 bases). This CDR3 region has 14 residues. The V and J ends lost 5 bases and 3 bases respectively, with 14 bases between them. The germline V gene encodes CDR1 MNHEY and CDR2 SVGAGI. The CDR3 bases are TGTGCCAGCAGTAGAGACAGTTCTTTCTACGAGCAGTACTTC. Translation: CASSRDSSFYEQYF.

The V and J genes are TRBV27 and TRBJ2-1; D is possibly TRBD1 or TRBD2 (5 bases each). Germline V gene lookup returns CDR1 MNHEY and CDR2 SMNVEV (reference sequence). CDR3 length: 19 residues. Trimming left V 2 bases short and J 0 bases short, with 20 bases between. The CDR3: CASSLVVLGDPSSYNEQFF. As DNA, the CDR3 is TGTGCCAGCAGTTTAGTGGTGTTGGGGGACCCGAGCTCCTACAATGAGCAGTTCTTC.

The CDR3 region is CASSLIFGPQETQYF. The CDR3 DNA reads TGTGCCAGCAGCTTAATCTTCGGGCCACAAGAGACCCAGTACTTC. The chain has TRBV7-2 and TRBJ2-5; D remains ambiguous. V lost 2 bases and J 2 bases, leaving 12 bases between the germline ends. The CDR3 has 15 amino acids. Germline CDR1 reads SGHTA; CDR2 reads FQGNSA.

This chain joins TRBV6-5 and TRBJ1-1, with no clear D. From germline, CDR1 is MNHEY and CDR2 SVGAGI. The CDR3 runs 14 residues. The CDR3 loop reads CGVSRSGDNTEAFF. The CDR3 DNA reads as TGTGGAGTGTCCAGGTCGGGCGACAACACTGAAGCTTTCTTT.

This clone was counted only a few times. V and J are TRBV29-1 and TRBJ2-2; D might be TRBD2 (5 bases). CDR1 and CDR2 from the germline V gene are SQVTM and ANQGSEA. Trimming removed 7 bases at V and 6 bases at J, with 9 bases between. The CDR3 spans 11 residues. CDR3 sequence reads: CSARVAGELFF. In DNA, the CDR3 is TGCAGCGCGAGGGTGGCCGGGGAGCTGTTTTTT.